Below, 8 T cell receptor beta chains from the same sample are listed, as sequenced in a study of T cell clonality in common variable immunodeficiency. TCRdb's table, derived via immunoSEQ multiplex PCR, lists solely in-frame clones and lacks some. This set yields about 60,000 clones and no singletons; the top ten hold roughly 1.7%. The sample was peripheral blood mononuclear cells. The receptors here all came from a person between 18 and 69 years old in good health.

This clone was recorded at least ten times. Read data end 3 residues before the CDR3 end; the end is taken from the germline J gene. V gene TRBV11-2 combines with J gene TRBJ2-7; TRBD1 agrees at 7 bases. Looked up from germline, CDR1 is SGHAT and CDR2 is FQNNGV. V was clipped by 5 bases and J by 4 bases; unmatched bases: 8. The CDR3 is 14 residues long. The DNA read from the CDR3 is TGTGCCAGCAGCACCATCCGGGACAGTTACGAG. This translates into CASSTIRDSYE. In full, the CDR3 is CASSTIRDSYEQYF.

This clone was seen many times. Sequencing ends 3 residues short of the CDR3 end; the germline J gene provides the rest. V usage is TRBV7-8 and J usage is TRBJ1-4; 9 bases fit TRBD1. Looked up from germline, CDR1 is SGHVS and CDR2 is FQNEAQ. The CDR3 has 16 residues. V shed 4 bases and J 4 bases; nucleotides not matched to a gene: 7. CDR3 residues: CASSSTGGAGNEKLFF. CDR3 DNA, as far as it was read: TGTGCCAGCAGCTCTACAGGGGGCGCGGGTAATGAAAAA.

Only a few counts were recorded for this clone. The read ends 3 residues early relative to the CDR3; the germline J gene fills the gap. The J gene is TRBJ1-4, the V gene TRBV18; possible D gene TRBD1, 6 bases. The V gene lost 2 bases and the J gene lost 8 bases, with 15 bases spanning the gap. CDR1 and CDR2 (germline): KGHSH, LQKENI. This CDR3 contains 15 residues. CDR3 sequence: CASSPLTGPLEKLFF. The DNA read from the CDR3 is TGTGCCAGCTCACCATTAACAGGGCCTCTAGAAAAA.

This clone was counted at least ten times. The read ends 3 residues before the CDR3 terminus; that terminus is restored from the germline J gene. V gene TRBV13 combines with J gene TRBJ2-2; D possibly corresponds to TRBD1 (6 bases). Germline values: CDR1 PRHDT, CDR2 FYEKMQ (reference sequence). CDR3 length equals 17 residues. With 1 base removed from V and 1 base from J, the gap between germline ends came to 13 bases. The CDR3 DNA, read in part, is TGTGCCAGCAGCTTAGTATCGCAGGGGTGGAACACCGGGGAG. As protein: CASSLVSQGWNTGE. The whole CDR3 is CASSLVSQGWNTGELFF.

Ten or more counts support this clone. The sequence runs out 3 residues before the end of the CDR3; the remainder is reconstructed from the germline J gene. The chain couples TRBV6-2 or TRBV6-3 to TRBJ1-2, with 8 bases matching TRBD1. Germline CDR1 MNHEY, CDR2 SVGEGT. V dropped 10 bases and J dropped 2; count of bases not matched to a gene: 3. The CDR3 loop spans 12 amino acids. The CDR3 sequence is CATWTGNYGYTF. The part of the CDR3 DNA that was read is TGTGCCACCTGGACAGGGAACTATGGC.

In this sample, this clone turned up many times. From the germline J gene comes the end of the CDR3, since the read stops 3 residues before it. The V and J genes are TRBV10-3 and TRBJ2-7; the match to TRBD2 covers 13 bases. From germline, CDR1 is ENHRY and CDR2 SYGVKD. This CDR3 is 13 amino acids long. V shed 10 bases, J shed 5 bases, and the junction held 5 bases outside the gene matches. Incomplete CDR3 DNA: TGTGCCACCTCTGGGACTAGCGGGAACGAG. This translates into CATSGTSGNE. The entire CDR3 reads CATSGTSGNEQYF.

In its sample, this clone was seen many times. The DNA ends 3 residues before the CDR3 does, and the rest of the CDR3 is filled in from the germline J gene. The gene calls are TRBV9 and TRBJ2-1; TRBD1 aligns across 8 bases. CDR3 length: 14 amino acids. Trimming cost V 3 bases and J 5 bases; bases outside gene matches: 4. The germline gives CDR1 SGDLS, CDR2 YYNGEE. The sequenced CDR3 bases are TGTGCCAGCAGCGACCAGACAGGGGACAATGAG. Translated: CASSDQTGDNE. The complete CDR3 sequence is CASSDQTGDNEQFF. Combining the CDR3 with reference TRBV9 and TRBJ2-1 gives the whole variable domain DSGVTQTPKHLITATGQRVTLRCSPRSGDLSVYWYQQSLDQGLQFLIQYYNGEERAKGNILERFSAQQFPDLHSELNLSSLELGDSALYFCASSDQTGDNEQFFGPGTRLTVL.

This clone was counted ten times or more. The read ends 3 residues shy of where the CDR3 ends; the end is completed using the germline J gene. This sequence joins TRBV4-2 and TRBJ2-2, with D perhaps matching TRBD2 (6 bases). This CDR3 region has 16 residues. Germline lookup yields CDR1 LGHNA and CDR2 YNFKEQ. Trimming stripped 3 bases from V and 1 base from J, with 12 bases between. The DNA read from the CDR3 is TGTGCCAGCAGCCAGCTGGGGGGAGGGAACACCGGGGAG. It encodes CASSQLGGGNTGE. The whole CDR3 sequence reads CASSQLGGGNTGELFF.